These 2 T cell receptor beta chains originate from one sample sequenced in a study of CD8 T cells in Susac syndrome. Reverse transcription of roughly 0.5 to 1 ug RNA used random hexamers. A single record per CDR3 protein comes from TCRdb applying MiXCR to the immunoSEQ multiplex PCR reads. The sample has 120,000 to 150,000 distinct CDR3 sequences, approximately 96% seen once. The source material was CD4+ T cells from PBMCs. Receptors originate from a human donor with multiple sclerosis.

The V and J genes are TRBV2 and TRBJ2-7; possible D gene TRBD2, 5 bases. The V gene lost 5 bases and the J gene lost 6 bases, with 17 bases spanning the gap. The CDR3 totals 14 residues. Germline V lookup: CDR1 SNHLY, CDR2 FYNNEI. CDR3 DNA: TGTGCCAGCAGTTCACTAGTTACGAGTGCCGAGCAGTACTTC. It specifies CASSSLVTSAEQYF.

V and J are TRBV5-1 and TRBJ2-1, with 10 bases identical to TRBD2. Germline loops: CDR1 SGHRS, CDR2 YFSETQ. The J segment lost 6 bases and the V segment lost 4 bases, leaving 7 bases of the junction unmatched. The CDR3 contains 15 residues. CDR3 DNA: TGCGCCAGCAGCGTACTAGCGGGATCGGGCAATGAGCAGTTCTTC. Protein: CASSVLAGSGNEQFF.